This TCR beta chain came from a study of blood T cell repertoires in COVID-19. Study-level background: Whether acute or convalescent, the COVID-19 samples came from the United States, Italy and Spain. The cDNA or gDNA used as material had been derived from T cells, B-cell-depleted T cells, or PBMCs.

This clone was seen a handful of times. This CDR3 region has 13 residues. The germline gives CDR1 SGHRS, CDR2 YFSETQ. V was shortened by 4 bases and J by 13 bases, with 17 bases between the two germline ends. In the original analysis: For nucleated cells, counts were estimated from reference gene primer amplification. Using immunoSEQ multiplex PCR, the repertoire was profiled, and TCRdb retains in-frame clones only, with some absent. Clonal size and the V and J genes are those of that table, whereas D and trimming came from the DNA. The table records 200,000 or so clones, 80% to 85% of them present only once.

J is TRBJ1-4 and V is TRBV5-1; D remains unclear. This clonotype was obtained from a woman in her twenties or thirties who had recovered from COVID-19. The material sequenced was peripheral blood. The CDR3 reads CASSMTPGGGLFF. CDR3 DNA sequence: TGCGCCAGCAGCATGACCCCGGGAGGAGGACTGTTTTTT.